The 19 T cell receptor beta chains listed next were all sequenced from one sample in a study of beta chain features in type 1 diabetes. TCRB transcripts that were expressed got sequenced, as all of the isolated RNA had been reverse transcribed. Libraries were prepared by immunoSEQ multiplex PCR; TCRdb keeps only in-frame clonotypes and omits some of them. Seen here are roughly 240,000 clones, 68% observed once, and the top ten hold around 0.057%. The sequencing sample was made of naive CD4+ T cells from blood. The receptors come from a man between 25 and 39 years old in good health.

The chain recombines TRBV9 with TRBJ2-5; either TRBD1 or TRBD2 may fit D (6 bases each). V was trimmed by 3 bases and J by 5 bases, leaving 11 bases between them. The CDR3 is 13 residues long. Germline CDR1 SGDLS, CDR2 YYNGEE. The CDR3, as DNA: TGTGCCAGCAGCGCTCGGGGGCGTGAGACCCAGTACTTC. It translates to CASSARGRETQYF.

This sequence joins TRBV29-1 and TRBJ2-7; no clear D gene. The V gene lost 4 bases and the J gene lost 3 bases, with 16 bases spanning the gap. The germline V gene encodes CDR1 SQVTM and CDR2 ANQGSEA. The length of the CDR3 is 14 residues. In nucleotides, the CDR3 is TGCAGCGTTGGTGGACGGAACCTCTACTACGAGCAGTACTTC. The encoded protein is CSVGGRNLYYEQYF.

This clone was detected only once. The chain recombines TRBV25-1 with TRBJ2-1; 7 positions match TRBD2. This CDR3 has 13 amino acids. The ends lost 4 bases at V and 3 bases at J; junction bases unmatched: 0. Germline V gene sequence: CDR1 MGHDK, CDR2 SYGVNS. CDR3 sequence: CASSGGGYNEQFF. DNA of the CDR3: TGTGCCAGCAGTGGCGGGGGCTACAATGAGCAGTTCTTC.

This clone was recorded once. The chain has TRBV4-1 and TRBJ2-1; weak D call: TRBD1 (6 bases). The CDR3 loop spans 14 amino acids. With 0 bases removed from V and 7 bases from J, the gap between germline ends came to 10 bases. The V gene's germline CDR1 is MGHRA and CDR2 YSYEKL. CDR3 amino acids: CASSQEGGKNEQFF. CDR3 sequence (DNA): TGCGCCAGCAGCCAAGAAGGGGGAAAAAATGAGCAGTTCTTC.

The V and J genes are TRBV7-8 and TRBJ2-2, with TRBD1 as a possible D gene (6 bases). Between the trimmed V and J ends, which lost 0 bases and 7 bases, there was a span of 12 bases. Germline-derived CDR1 and CDR2 are SGHVS and FQNEAQ. This CDR3 comprises 15 residues. The CDR3 reads CASSLAGQGSGELFF. CDR3 sequence (DNA): TGTGCCAGCAGCTTAGCTGGGCAGGGGAGCGGGGAGCTGTTTTTT.

This clone has only a few counts. The V gene is TRBV5-6, the J gene TRBJ2-3; D possibly corresponds to TRBD2 (6 bases). CDR1 is SGHDT, CDR2 YYEEEE, per germline. The CDR3 is 14 amino acids. Trimming removed 1 base from V and 3 bases from J, with 9 bases in between. Written as DNA, the CDR3 is TGTGCCAGCAGCTTGCCGCGGGGAACAGATACGCAGTATTTT. Translation gives CASSLPRGTDTQYF.

V gene TRBV30 combines with J gene TRBJ2-1; TRBD2 agrees at 10 bases. J lost 4 bases, V lost 2 bases, and 5 bases had no gene match. The V gene's germline CDR1 is GTSNPN and CDR2 SVGIG (reference sequence). The CDR3 has 15 amino acids. This chain's CDR3 is CAWSRDSGRYNEQFF. The CDR3 DNA sequence: TGTGCCTGGAGTCGGGATAGCGGGAGGTACAATGAGCAGTTCTTC. Full variable domain (rest looked up from reference TRBV30 and TRBJ2-1): SQTIHQWPATLVQPVGSPLSLECTVEGTSNPNLYWYRQAAGRGLQLLFYSVGIGQISSEVPQNLSASRPQDRQFILSSKKLLLSDSGFYLCAWSRDSGRYNEQFFGPGTRLTVL.

The chain uses TRBV6-5 and TRBJ1-1; D perhaps matches TRBD1 (6 bases). Trimming shortened V by 7 bases and J by 7 bases, and 10 bases separated the two germline ends. This CDR3 is built from 11 residues. CDR1 is MNHEY, CDR2 SVGAGI, per germline. The CDR3 loop reads CASTRGFEAFF. DNA for the CDR3: TGTGCCAGCACCAGGGGTTTTGAAGCTTTCTTT.

This clone appeared once. The chain uses TRBV27 and TRBJ2-3; 12 positions match TRBD2. The CDR3 contains 16 residues. Germline assignment: CDR1 MNHEY and CDR2 SMNVEV (reference sequence). V shed 6 bases, J shed 3 bases, and the junction held 7 bases outside the gene matches. The CDR3 DNA follows: TGTGCCAGCAGCTCCCGACTAGCGGGGGTTACAGATACGCAGTATTTT. Encoded protein: CASSSRLAGVTDTQYF.

V is TRBV30 and J is TRBJ1-1, with D tentatively TRBD1 (5 bases). The ends were cut back, 8 bases at V and 0 bases at J, with 10 bases in the middle. Germline V lookup: CDR1 GTSNPN, CDR2 SVGIG (reference sequence). The length of the CDR3 is 12 residues. Written as DNA, the CDR3 is TGTGCCAGGACACGTATGAACACTGAAGCTTTCTTT. It codes for CARTRMNTEAFF.

This clone was recorded a few times. This rearrangement joins TRBV7-9 to TRBJ2-6; possibly TRBD2 for D (7 bases). The V and J ends lost 5 bases and 0 bases respectively, with 11 bases between them. CDR1 is SEHNR, CDR2 FQNEAQ, per germline (reference sequence). The CDR3 runs 16 residues. The CDR3 loop reads CASSPGGLSGANVLTF. The DNA of the CDR3 is TGTGCCAGCAGCCCGGGGGGCCTCTCTGGGGCCAACGTCCTGACTTTC.

The CDR3 bases are TGTGCTAGTGGAATGACAGTTTGGGGGGGAGCCAAAAACATTCAGTACTTC. Protein: CASGMTVWGGAKNIQYF. This sequence joins TRBV12-5 and TRBJ2-4, with 7 bases identical to TRBD2. This CDR3 spans 17 amino acids. Trimming cost V 6 bases and J 0 bases; bases outside gene matches: 11. Germline CDR1 reads LGHNT; CDR2 reads FRNRAP.

The chain combines TRBV30 with TRBJ2-1; D not certain. Trimming shortened V by 2 bases and J by 9 bases, and 8 bases separated the two germline ends. CDR1 is GTSNPN and CDR2 is SVGIG in the germline V gene (reference sequence). This CDR3 has 11 amino acids. CDR3 in DNA: TGTGCCTGGAGTCCAAACAGTGAGCAGTTCTTC. Protein sequence: CAWSPNSEQFF.

The chain joins TRBV29-1 to TRBJ1-5; no firm D call. The germline gives CDR1 SQVTM, CDR2 ANQGSEA. The CDR3 is made up of 12 amino acids. V was trimmed by 4 bases and J by 5 bases, leaving 9 bases between them. The CDR3 sequence: CSVALGDQPQHF. CDR3 coding DNA: TGCAGCGTTGCGCTTGGGGATCAGCCCCAGCATTTT.

The chain recombines TRBV29-1 with TRBJ2-7; 8 nucleotides line up with TRBD1. The CDR3 runs 13 residues. J was trimmed by 6 bases and V by 2 bases; bases with no gene match: 6. Germline CDR1 and CDR2: SQVTM and ANQGSEA. The CDR3 sequence is CSVERQGAGEQYF. The CDR3 nucleotides read TGCAGCGTTGAACGTCAGGGGGCCGGCGAGCAGTACTTC.

The V and J genes are TRBV29-1 and TRBJ2-7; D may match TRBD1 or TRBD2 (5 bases each). Germline CDR1 is SQVTM and CDR2 is ANQGSEA. V lost 7 bases to trimming and J lost 2 bases, with 12 bases between them. The CDR3 contains 12 residues. The CDR3 bases are TGCAGCGCGGGGCAGAGAACCTACGAGCAGTACTTC. Translation: CSAGQRTYEQYF.

The chain is built from TRBV30 and TRBJ2-7, with D possibly matching TRBD1 (6 bases). CDR3 length: 12 residues. Trimming left V 6 bases short and J 2 bases short, with 11 bases between. Germline V gene sequence: CDR1 GTSNPN, CDR2 SVGIG (reference sequence). The CDR3 reads CACHPGAYEQYF. DNA of the CDR3: TGTGCCTGCCATCCAGGGGCCTACGAGCAGTACTTC.

This clone turned up a few times. The chain employs TRBV30 and TRBJ2-7; D unresolved. The CDR3 has 13 residues. Per germline, CDR1 GTSNPN and CDR2 SVGIG (reference sequence). V shed 5 bases and J shed 3 bases, with 14 bases lying between them. CDR3 nucleotides: TGTGCCTGGGTAAAACTGGACGGCTACGAGCAGTACTTC. Amino acids: CAWVKLDGYEQYF.

V and J are TRBV12-5 and TRBJ2-1; 7 bases are a match to TRBD2. Germline CDR1 is LGHNT and CDR2 is FRNRAP. The CDR3 runs 15 residues. The ends lost 5 bases at V and 8 bases at J; junction bases unmatched: 12. The CDR3 DNA is TGTGCTAGTGGTCCCCGCGGAGGCGGGGGAGATGAGCAGTTCTTC. Amino acids: CASGPRGGGGDEQFF.